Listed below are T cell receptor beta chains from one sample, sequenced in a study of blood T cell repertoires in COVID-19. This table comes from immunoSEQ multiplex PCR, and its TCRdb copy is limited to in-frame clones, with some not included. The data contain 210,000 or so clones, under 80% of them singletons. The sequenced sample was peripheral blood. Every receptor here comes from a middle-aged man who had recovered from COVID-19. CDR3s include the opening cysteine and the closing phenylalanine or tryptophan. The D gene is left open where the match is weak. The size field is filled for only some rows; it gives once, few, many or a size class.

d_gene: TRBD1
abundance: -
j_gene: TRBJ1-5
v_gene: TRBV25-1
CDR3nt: TGTGCCAGCAGTGAAGCTGGGACAGGCAATCAGCCCCAGCATTTT
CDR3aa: CASSEAGTGNQPQHF

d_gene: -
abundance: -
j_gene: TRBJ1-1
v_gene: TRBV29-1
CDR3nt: TGCAGCGCCAGGCAGGGTGGCGCTGAAGCTTTCTTT
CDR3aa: CSARQGGAEAFF

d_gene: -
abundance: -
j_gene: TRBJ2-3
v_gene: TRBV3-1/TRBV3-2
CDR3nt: TGTGCCCCCCTAATGGGGCGGGACTGGCACACAGATACGCAGTATTTT
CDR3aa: CAPLMGRDWHTDTQYF

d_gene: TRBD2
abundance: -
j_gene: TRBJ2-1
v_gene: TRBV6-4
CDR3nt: TGTGCCAGCAGTGACGGTTATGGAGCGGGAGGGCTGGGGAATGAGCAGTTCTTC
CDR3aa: CASSDGYGAGGLGNEQFF

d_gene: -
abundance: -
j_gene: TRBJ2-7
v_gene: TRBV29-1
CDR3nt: TGCAGCGTTGCCCACGGTGGTACTGTCTACGAGCAGTACTTC
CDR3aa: CSVAHGGTVYEQYF

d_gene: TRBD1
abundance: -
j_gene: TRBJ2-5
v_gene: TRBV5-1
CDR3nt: TGCGCCAGCAGCCCCTATGGACAGGGAGAGACCCAGTACTTC
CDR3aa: CASSPYGQGETQYF

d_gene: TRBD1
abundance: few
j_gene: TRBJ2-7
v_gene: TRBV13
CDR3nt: TGTGCCAGCAGCTTACGACAGGGGGGGAACGAGCAGTACTTC
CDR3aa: CASSLRQGGNEQYF

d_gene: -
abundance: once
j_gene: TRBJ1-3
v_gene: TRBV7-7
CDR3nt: TGTGCCAGCTCCGAGGCTTCTGGAAACACCATATATTTT
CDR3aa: CASSEASGNTIYF

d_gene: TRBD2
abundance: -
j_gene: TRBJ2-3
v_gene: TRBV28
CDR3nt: TGTGCCAGCAATTTTCCTCCTAGCGGGAGAATTACCGATACGCAGTATTTT
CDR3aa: CASNFPPSGRITDTQYF

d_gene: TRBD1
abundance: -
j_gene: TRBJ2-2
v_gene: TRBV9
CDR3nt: TGTGCCAGCAGCGAACGGACAGGGATAAACACCGGGGAGCTGTTTTTT
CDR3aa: CASSERTGINTGELFF

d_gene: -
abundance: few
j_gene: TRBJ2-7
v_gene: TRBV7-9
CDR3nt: TGTGCCAGCAGCTTAGAATTAGCAGACGAGCAGTACTTC
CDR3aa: CASSLELADEQYF

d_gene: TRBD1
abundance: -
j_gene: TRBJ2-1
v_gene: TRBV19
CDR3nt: TGTGCCAGTAGAGGACAGGGGCTGAGAAATGAGCAGTTCTTC
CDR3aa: CASRGQGLRNEQFF

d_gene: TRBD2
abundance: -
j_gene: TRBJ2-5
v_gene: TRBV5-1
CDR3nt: TGCGCCAGCAGCCTCCTATCGGCGGGAGTGGGAGGGGAGACCCAGTACTTC
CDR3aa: CASSLLSAGVGGETQYF

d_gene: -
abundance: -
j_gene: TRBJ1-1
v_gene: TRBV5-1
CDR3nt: TGCGCCAGCAGCTTGGGGACTGACACTGAAGCTTTCTTT
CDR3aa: CASSLGTDTEAFF

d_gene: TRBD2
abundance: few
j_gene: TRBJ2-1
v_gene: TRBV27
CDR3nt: TGTGCCAGCAAATCCGGGAGGTTGGTAAATGAGCAGTTCTTC
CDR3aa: CASKSGRLVNEQFF

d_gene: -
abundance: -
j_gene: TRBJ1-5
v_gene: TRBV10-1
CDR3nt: TGCGCCAGCAGTGAGACAGGGAATCAGCCCCAGCATTTT
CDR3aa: CASSETGNQPQHF

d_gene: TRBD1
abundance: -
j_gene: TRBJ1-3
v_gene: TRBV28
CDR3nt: TGTGCCAGCAGTTCTACAGGGGCGAACGAATATTTT
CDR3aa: CASSSTGANEYF

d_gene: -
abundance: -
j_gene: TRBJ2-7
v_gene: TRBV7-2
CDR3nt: TGTGCCAGCAGCCCAACTAGCACCGAGCAGTACTTC
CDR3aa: CASSPTSTEQYF

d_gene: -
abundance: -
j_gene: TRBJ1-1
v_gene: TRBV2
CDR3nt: TGTGCCAGCAGTGAAGTGGGGGACTTGAACACTGAAGCTTTCTTT
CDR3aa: CASSEVGDLNTEAFF

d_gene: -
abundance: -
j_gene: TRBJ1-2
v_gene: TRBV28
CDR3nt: TGTGCCAGCAGTTTACCGGAATTTGCGGCCTATGGCTACACCTTC
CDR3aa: CASSLPEFAAYGYTF

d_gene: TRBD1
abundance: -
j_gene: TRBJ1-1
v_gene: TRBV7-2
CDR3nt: TGTGCCAGCAGCTTTGACGGGACAGGGGGCACTGAAGCTTTCTTT
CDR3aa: CASSFDGTGGTEAFF

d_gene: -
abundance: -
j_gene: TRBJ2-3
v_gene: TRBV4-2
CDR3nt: TGTGCCAGCAGCCAAGATAGCGGTCCTAGGGCAGATACGCAGTATTTT
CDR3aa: CASSQDSGPRADTQYF

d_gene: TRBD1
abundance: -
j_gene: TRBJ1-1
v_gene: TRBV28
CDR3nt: TGTGCCAGCAGTTTAAGGACAGGGGGAAGGGTGGCTGAAGCTTTCTTT
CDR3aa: CASSLRTGGRVAEAFF

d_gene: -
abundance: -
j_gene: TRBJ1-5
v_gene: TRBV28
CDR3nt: TGTGCCAGCAGGCAAAAGGGATTCGGGGGCAATCAGCCCCAGCATTTT
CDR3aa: CASRQKGFGGNQPQHF

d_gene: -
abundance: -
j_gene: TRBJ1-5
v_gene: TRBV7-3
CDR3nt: TGTGCCAGCAGCTACCAAATGGCAGGCCAAGATCAGCCCCAGCATTTT
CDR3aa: CASSYQMAGQDQPQHF

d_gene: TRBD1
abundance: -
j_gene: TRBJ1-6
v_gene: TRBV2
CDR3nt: TGTGCCAGCAGTCAGGACAGGGTGTATAATTCACCCCTCCACTTT
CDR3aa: CASSQDRVYNSPLHF

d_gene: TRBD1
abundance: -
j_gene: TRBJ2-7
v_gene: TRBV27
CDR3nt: TGTGCCAGCGGAGAACAGGGGGCTCAGGACGAGCAGTACTTC
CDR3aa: CASGEQGAQDEQYF

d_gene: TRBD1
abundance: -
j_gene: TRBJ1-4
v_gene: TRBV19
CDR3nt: TGTGCCAGTAGTATATCAAGTGGACAGGAGAATGAAAAACTGTTTTTT
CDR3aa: CASSISSGQENEKLFF

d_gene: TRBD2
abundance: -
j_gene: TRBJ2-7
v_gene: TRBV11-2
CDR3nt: TGTGCCAGCAGGGCCCCGGCGGGAGAACTCGAGCAGTACTTC
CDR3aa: CASRAPAGELEQYF

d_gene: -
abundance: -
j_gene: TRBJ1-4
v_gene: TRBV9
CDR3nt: TGTGCCAGCAGCGTAGGGACTCAGGCAGGAAAACTGTTTTTT
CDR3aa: CASSVGTQAGKLFF

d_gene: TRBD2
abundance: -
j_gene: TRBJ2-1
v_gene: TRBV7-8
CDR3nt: TGTGCCAGCAGCCCCCGTATCCTAGCGGGCAATGAGCAGTTCTTC
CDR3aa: CASSPRILAGNEQFF

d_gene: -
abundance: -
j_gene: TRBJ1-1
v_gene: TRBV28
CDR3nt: TGTGCCAGCAGTTTAATAACATTCTACCGGGAGATGAACACTGAAGCTTTCTTT
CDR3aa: CASSLITFYREMNTEAFF

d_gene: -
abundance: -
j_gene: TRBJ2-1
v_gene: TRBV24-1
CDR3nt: TGTGCCACCAGTGATACCCGGCGCGCAGGGTCCTACAATGAGCAGTTCTTC
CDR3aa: CATSDTRRAGSYNEQFF

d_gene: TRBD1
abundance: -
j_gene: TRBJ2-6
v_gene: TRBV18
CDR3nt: TGTGCCAGCTCACCGAGACAGGGGGCGTTCTCTGGGGCCAACGTCCTGACTTTC
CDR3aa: CASSPRQGAFSGANVLTF

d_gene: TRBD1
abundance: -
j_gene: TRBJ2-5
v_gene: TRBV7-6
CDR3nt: TGTGCCAGCAGCTCTGGACAGGGTCAAGAGACCCAGTACTTC
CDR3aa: CASSSGQGQETQYF

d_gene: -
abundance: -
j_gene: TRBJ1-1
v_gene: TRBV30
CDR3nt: TGTGCCTGGAGCGACCTTGGGGGGGGTGGGGCTGAAGCTTTCTTT
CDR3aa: CAWSDLGGGGAEAFF

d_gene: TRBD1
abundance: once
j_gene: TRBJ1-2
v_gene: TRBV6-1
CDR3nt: TGTGCCAGCAGTGCCGGGACAGGGACTGTCATCTATGGCTACACCTTC
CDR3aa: CASSAGTGTVIYGYTF

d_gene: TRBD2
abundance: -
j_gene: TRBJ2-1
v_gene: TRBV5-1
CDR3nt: TGCGCCAGCAGCCTAGGGAGGGCGGGCAATGAGCAGTTCTTC
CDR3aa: CASSLGRAGNEQFF

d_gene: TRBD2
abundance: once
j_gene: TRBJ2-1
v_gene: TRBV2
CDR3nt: TGTGCCAGCACCAGACTAGCGGGAGAGAACAATGAGCAGTTCTTC
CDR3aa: CASTRLAGENNEQFF

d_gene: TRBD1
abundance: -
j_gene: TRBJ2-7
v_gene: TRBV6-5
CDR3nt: TGTGCCAGCAGTAGACAGGGTTCCTACGAGCAGTACTTC
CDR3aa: CASSRQGSYEQYF

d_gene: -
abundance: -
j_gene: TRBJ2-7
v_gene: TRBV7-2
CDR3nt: TGTGCCAGCAGCTTATCTCACAGCTCCTACGAGCAGTACTTC
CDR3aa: CASSLSHSSYEQYF

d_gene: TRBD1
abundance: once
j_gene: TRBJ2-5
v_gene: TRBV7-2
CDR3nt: TGTGCCAGCAGCTTAGGGACAGGCCAAGAGACCCAGTACTTC
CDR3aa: CASSLGTGQETQYF

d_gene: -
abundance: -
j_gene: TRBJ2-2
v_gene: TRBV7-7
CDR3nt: TGTGCCAGCAGCTTCAATATTGGAGGGCCTAACGGGGAGCTGTTTTTT
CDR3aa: CASSFNIGGPNGELFF

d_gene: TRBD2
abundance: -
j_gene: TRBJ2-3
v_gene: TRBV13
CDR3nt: TGTGCCAGCAGCTCCCTAGCGGCGCGGGCAGATACGCAGTATTTT
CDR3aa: CASSSLAARADTQYF

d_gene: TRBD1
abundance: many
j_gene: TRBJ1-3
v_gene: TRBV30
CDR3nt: TGTGCCTGGAGGGGCCGAGACAGGGGTGGAAACACCATATATTTT
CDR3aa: CAWRGRDRGGNTIYF

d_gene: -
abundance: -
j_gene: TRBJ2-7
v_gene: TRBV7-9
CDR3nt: TGTGCCAGCAGCCTTCCCAGAACCTACGAGCAGTACTTC
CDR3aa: CASSLPRTYEQYF